The source of this TCR beta chain is a study of spatial heterogeneity in lung cancer. Study summary: Fewer alpha-chain than beta-chain sequences were consistently detected.

The ends were cut back, 4 bases at V and 4 bases at J, with 10 bases in the middle. CDR3 size: 13 residues. In germline, CDR1 is LGHNA, CDR2 YSLEER. The time point: sample taken at primary tumor resection. Unsorted tumor, nontumor lung tissue or cryopreserved PBMC supplied the whole RNA. TCRdb fed the 5' RACE reads into MiXCR, producing one record per CDR3 protein. The table lists more than 2,000 distinct CDR3 sequences, roughly 21% of them singletons. The sequenced sample was PBMCs, obtained at surgery. This TCR came from a male donor with early-stage non-small cell lung cancer. The chain recombines TRBV4-3 with TRBJ1-2; D ambiguous. Here the CDR3 DNA reads TGCGCCAGCAGCCCTGGGTCCTCCTATGGCTACACCTTC. Amino acids: CASSPGSSYGYTF.